These 30 T cell receptor beta chains were all obtained from the same sample, sequenced in a study of blood T cell repertoires in COVID-19. The assay was immunoSEQ multiplex PCR, and TCRdb's table has in-frame clones only and misses some. The sample lists 77,000 or so clones, around 83% occurring once. The sequenced sample consisted of peripheral blood. These receptors were obtained from a woman aged 55-69 years with acute or convalescent COVID-19.

V is TRBV3-1 (or the pseudogene TRBV3-2) and J is TRBJ2-7; 8 bases line up with TRBD1. V was pared by 5 bases and J by 4 bases, with 1 base of the junction left unmatched. Germline loops: CDR1 LGHDT, CDR2 YNNKEL (reference sequence). This CDR3 spans 12 amino acids. CDR3 coding DNA: TGTGCCAGCAGCGGACAGGGTTACGAGCAGTACTTC. Residues: CASSGQGYEQYF.

The chain has TRBV27 and TRBJ1-1; possible D gene TRBD1, 5 bases. Germline values: CDR1 MNHEY, CDR2 SMNVEV (reference sequence). V lost 7 bases and J lost 1, with 13 bases in between. This CDR3 is 14 amino acids long. DNA of the CDR3: TGTGCCAGCAACCCGGCAGGGTGGAACACTGAAGCTTTCTTT. It yields the protein CASNPAGWNTEAFF.

This clone was seen a few times. The chain couples TRBV7-6 to TRBJ2-5, with D uncertain. The germline V gene has CDR1 SGHVS and CDR2 FNYEAQ. V was trimmed by 0 bases and J by 1 base, leaving 6 bases between them. CDR3 length: 14 amino acids. This chain's CDR3 is CASSLAGFQETQYF. The CDR3 nucleotides are TGTGCCAGCAGCTTAGCCGGGTTCCAAGAGACCCAGTACTTC.

This sequence joins TRBV2 and TRBJ1-2; 9 bases line up with TRBD1. The germline V gene has CDR1 SNHLY and CDR2 FYNNEI. J was trimmed by 6 bases and V by 7 bases; bases with no gene match: 12. The CDR3 extends over 15 amino acids. This CDR3 reads CASILWRTGENGYTF. CDR3 nucleotide sequence: TGTGCCAGCATACTATGGAGGACAGGGGAGAATGGCTACACCTTC. The variable domain in full, completed from reference TRBV2 and TRBJ1-2, reads EPEVTQTPSHQVTQMGQEVILRCVPISNHLYFYWYRQILGQKVEFLVSFYNNEISEKSEIFDDQFSVERPDGSNFTLKIRSTKLEDSAMYFCASILWRTGENGYTFGSGTRLTVV.

The chain combines TRBV4-1 with TRBJ2-2; no clear D. Per the germline V gene, CDR1 is MGHRA and CDR2 is YSYEKL. Between the trimmed V and J ends, which lost 4 bases and 1 base, there was a span of 7 bases. The CDR3 contains 14 residues. CDR3 in DNA: TGCGCCAGCAGCCTCCGACAGAACACCGGGGAGCTGTTTTTT. Residues: CASSLRQNTGELFF.

This chain links TRBV6-5 with TRBJ2-7; TRBD1 matches at 8 bases. The V and J ends lost 6 bases and 2 bases, in that order; junction bases with no gene match: 6. The CDR3 is 14 residues long. CDR1 MNHEY and CDR2 SVGAGI come from the germline V gene. CDR3 residues: CASSFGQGTYEQYF. The CDR3, as DNA: TGTGCCAGCAGCTTCGGACAGGGCACCTACGAGCAGTACTTC.

J is TRBJ1-2 and V is TRBV27, with D perhaps matching TRBD1 (5 bases). This CDR3 is 14 amino acids long. Germline V gives CDR1 MNHEY, CDR2 SMNVEV (reference sequence). V was shortened by 10 bases and J by 0 bases, with 15 bases between the two germline ends. The CDR3 is CATRGGVANYGYTF. The CDR3 nucleotides are TGTGCCACTCGAGGAGGGGTAGCTAACTATGGCTACACCTTC.

The genes are TRBV2 and TRBJ2-2; 8 nucleotides agree with TRBD2. Germline loops: CDR1 SNHLY, CDR2 FYNNEI. J was trimmed by 7 bases and V by 4 bases; bases with no gene match: 11. The length of the CDR3 is 16 residues. The CDR3 sequence is CASSVSAGDRYGELFF. The CDR3 DNA follows: TGTGCCAGCAGTGTATCAGCGGGGGATAGGTACGGGGAGCTGTTTTTT.

This chain links TRBV4-1 with TRBJ1-2; 9 bases map to TRBD1. There are 17 residues in the CDR3. V shed 5 bases and J 6 bases; nucleotides not matched to a gene: 16. Germline CDR1 MGHRA, CDR2 YSYEKL. The CDR3, as DNA: TGCGCCAGCAGCTCCCCCTTCCGGACAGGGGAATATAATGGCTACACCTTC. Amino acids: CASSSPFRTGEYNGYTF.

The J gene is TRBJ1-5, the V gene TRBV6-5; a weak D match, TRBD1 (5 bases). Germline CDR1 and CDR2: MNHEY and SVGAGI. The V end was cut by 0 bases, the J end by 3 bases, with 9 bases between. The length of the CDR3 is 15 residues. CDR3 protein: CASSYSSGNNQPQHF. CDR3 bases: TGTGCCAGCAGTTACTCGTCAGGGAACAATCAGCCCCAGCATTTT.

This chain uses TRBV9 with TRBJ1-1; 7 bases agree with TRBD1. The CDR3 is 15 residues long. Germline V CDR1 and CDR2: SGDLS, YYNGEE. Trimming removed 3 bases from V and 4 bases from J; junction bases left unmatched: 9. The CDR3 here is CASSGSRQGGTEAFF. DNA of the CDR3: TGTGCCAGCAGCGGTTCCAGACAGGGAGGCACTGAAGCTTTCTTT.

The genes are TRBV7-9 and TRBJ1-5; 7 positions match TRBD1. The V gene's germline CDR1 is SEHNR and CDR2 FQNEAQ (reference sequence). The V gene end was trimmed by 5 bases and the J gene end by 3 bases; junction bases not matched to a gene: 7. CDR3 length equals 15 residues. The CDR3, as DNA: TGTGCCAGCAGCCACCGGGACAGCCTCAATCAGCCCCAGCATTTT. Its translation: CASSHRDSLNQPQHF.

The J gene is TRBJ1-6, the V gene TRBV3-1 (or the pseudogene TRBV3-2), with 7 bases identical to TRBD1. With 4 bases clipped from V and 7 bases from J, the junction kept 4 bases outside the gene matches. The CDR3 covers 14 residues. Germline V gene sequence: CDR1 LGHDT, CDR2 YNNKEL (reference sequence). Here the CDR3 DNA reads TGTGCCAGCAGCCGGGGGACAGAAAATTCACCCCTCCACTTT. As protein: CASSRGTENSPLHF.

The V and J genes are TRBV7-9 and TRBJ2-4; D may be TRBD1 (6 bases). Germline-derived CDR1 and CDR2 are SEHNR and FQNEAQ (reference sequence). The V end was cut by 1 base, the J end by 6 bases, with 10 bases between. The CDR3 totals 14 residues. CDR3 DNA sequence: TGTGCCAGCAGCTTAGGGGCAGGGGTAAACATTCAGTACTTC. It is translated as CASSLGAGVNIQYF.

The chain links TRBV4-2 to TRBJ1-5, with TRBD1 as a possible D gene (5 bases). The CDR3 consists of 16 residues. In germline, CDR1 is LGHNA, CDR2 YNFKEQ. V was clipped by 1 base and J by 2 bases, with 12 bases between them. CDR3 residues: CASSQGEAGGNQPQHF. In nucleotides, the CDR3 is TGTGCCAGCAGCCAAGGGGAGGCGGGGGGCAATCAGCCCCAGCATTTT.

V and J are TRBV28 and TRBJ1-2; the D gene is possibly TRBD1 (5 bases). Trimming took off 10 bases at V and 2 bases at J, with 8 bases between the two ends. Germline values: CDR1 MDHEN, CDR2 SYDVKM. This CDR3 has 11 amino acids. CDR3 in amino acids: CAISGNYGYTF. DNA for the CDR3: TGTGCCATTTCAGGGAACTATGGCTACACCTTC.

CDR3 bases: TGTGCCAGCAGCACAGGGGTTCAGCCCCAGCATTTT. This encodes CASSTGVQPQHF. The V gene is TRBV12-3 or TRBV12-4, the J gene TRBJ1-5, with TRBD1 matching over 7 bases. J gave up 6 bases and V 6 bases, and 2 bases lay outside the gene matches. This CDR3 comprises 12 residues.

CDR3 region: CASGQLNEQFF. CDR3 nucleotide sequence: TGTGCCAGCGGACAGCTCAATGAGCAGTTCTTC. The chain recombines TRBV5-4 with TRBJ2-1, with a tentative D call TRBD1 (6 bases). From germline, CDR1 is SGHNT and CDR2 YYREEE (reference sequence). V was pared by 7 bases and J by 6 bases, with 8 bases between. CDR3 size: 11 residues.

The gene calls are TRBV11-2 and TRBJ2-7, with 10 bases aligning to TRBD1. This CDR3 comprises 15 residues. V gave up 0 bases and J gave up 3 bases; unmatched junction bases: 2. The germline gives CDR1 SGHAT, CDR2 FQNNGV. CDR3 loop: CASSLEGTGVYEQYF. Written as DNA, the CDR3 is TGTGCCAGCAGCTTAGAAGGGACAGGGGTCTACGAGCAGTACTTC.

The chain has TRBV6-1 and TRBJ1-2; 11 bases fit TRBD1. Germline V gene data show CDR1 as MNHNS and CDR2 as SASEGT. This CDR3 is 16 amino acids long. V lost 4 bases, J lost 2 bases, and 6 bases stayed unmatched. CDR3 protein: CASSVGQGAGNYGYTF. The CDR3 DNA follows: TGTGCCAGCAGTGTAGGACAGGGGGCGGGCAACTATGGCTACACCTTC.

The V gene is TRBV18, the J gene TRBJ1-3, with 7 nucleotides matching TRBD1. V shed 4 bases and J 4 bases; nucleotides not matched to a gene: 7. The CDR3 totals 15 residues. Germline values: CDR1 KGHSH, CDR2 LQKENI. The CDR3 reads CASSQGASMGNTIYF. DNA for the CDR3: TGTGCCAGCTCACAGGGGGCGTCGATGGGAAACACCATATATTTT.

The chain couples TRBV5-1 to TRBJ1-1; no reliable D call. The germline V and J ends were trimmed by 4 bases and 2 bases, with 18 bases remaining between them. The CDR3 is 16 amino acids. Germline CDR1 and CDR2: SGHRS and YFSETQ. DNA for the CDR3: TGCGCCAGCAGCACACAGAGTCCTAAGGTTAACACTGAAGCTTTCTTT. Translated: CASSTQSPKVNTEAFF.

The chain combines TRBV6-1 with TRBJ2-3; a possible D gene is TRBD2 (6 bases). This CDR3 spans 15 amino acids. CDR1 is MNHNS, CDR2 SASEGT, per germline. Trimming took off 3 bases at V and 1 base at J, with 11 bases between the two ends. CDR3 protein: CASSESGTGTDTQYF. CDR3 coding DNA: TGTGCCAGCAGTGAGTCCGGGACTGGCACAGATACGCAGTATTTT.

The chain joins TRBV6-5 to TRBJ1-6; a weak D match, TRBD1 (6 bases). Trimming took off 5 bases at V and 7 bases at J, with 12 bases between the two ends. Germline lookup yields CDR1 MNHEY and CDR2 SVGAGI. The CDR3 totals 14 residues. The CDR3 coding sequence is TGTGCCAGCAGTCCATGGGGGGGCAATTCACCCCTCCACTTT. Protein sequence: CASSPWGGNSPLHF.

V usage is TRBV6-5 and J usage is TRBJ1-2; 7 bases agree with TRBD1. The germline V gene has CDR1 MNHEY and CDR2 SVGAGI. Trimming removed 2 bases from V and 3 bases from J; junction bases left unmatched: 9. The CDR3 spans 16 residues. CDR3 in amino acids: CASSYEGGRRDYGYTF. CDR3 bases: TGTGCCAGCAGTTACGAAGGGGGCAGGAGGGACTATGGCTACACCTTC.

This clone was seen just once. This chain connects TRBV27 to TRBJ2-7; 10 bases are shared with TRBD2. V gave up 6 bases and J gave up 8 bases; unmatched junction bases: 7. This CDR3 comprises 13 residues. Germline-derived CDR1 and CDR2 are MNHEY and SMNVEV (reference sequence). CDR3 protein: CASRRLAGDQQYF. The CDR3 bases are TGTGCCAGCAGGAGACTAGCGGGTGATCAGCAGTACTTC.

This chain connects TRBV11-2 to TRBJ2-5; D call uncertain. The CDR3 loop spans 12 amino acids. CDR1 and CDR2 from the germline V gene are SGHAT and FQNNGV. Trimming shortened V by 6 bases and J by 4 bases, and 9 bases separated the two germline ends. CDR3 sequence reads: CASRTTGETQYF. Here the CDR3 DNA reads TGTGCCAGCAGGACAACCGGAGAGACCCAGTACTTC.

V usage is TRBV5-4 and J usage is TRBJ1-2; D remains unclear. Per the germline V gene, CDR1 is SGHNT and CDR2 is YYREEE (reference sequence). Trimming stripped 4 bases from V and 2 bases from J, with 12 bases between. The CDR3 covers 14 residues. CDR3 DNA sequence: TGTGCCAGCAGCCCACCGTCCGGGAACTATGGCTACACCTTC. This codes for CASSPPSGNYGYTF.

The rearrangement uses TRBV5-1 and TRBJ1-3; possible D gene TRBD1, 5 bases. The CDR3 loop spans 14 amino acids. V lost 4 bases to trimming and J lost 2 bases, with 10 bases between them. The germline V gene encodes CDR1 SGHRS and CDR2 YFSETQ. The chain's CDR3 is CASSVQGAGNTIYF. The CDR3 DNA reads as TGCGCCAGCAGCGTGCAGGGCGCTGGAAACACCATATATTTT.

This chain links TRBV5-6 with TRBJ1-3; D is unresolved. The CDR3 runs to 16 residues. CDR1 is SGHDT, CDR2 YYEEEE, per germline. V dropped 2 bases and J dropped 0 bases, with 12 bases sitting between them. The CDR3 loop reads CASSLRGVYSGNTIYF. CDR3 in DNA: TGTGCCAGCAGCTTACGGGGTGTATACTCTGGAAACACCATATATTTT.